A selection of T cell receptor beta chains follows, all from one sample in a study of blood T cells in healthy people across ages. TCRdb used MiXCR to reprocess the 5' RACE reads, holding one entry per CDR3 protein. Of fewer than 800,000 distinct CDR3 sequences in the sample, roughly 21% were seen once. Sequencing input: blood. These receptors all stem from an older man in good health. CDR3s include the opening cysteine and the closing phenylalanine or tryptophan. A D gene is named only where the DNA matches it firmly. Clone size is stated in some rows and not others, as once, few, many or a class when expanded.

cdr3_length d_call j_call clone_size v_call cdr3_nt cdr3_aa
14 - TRBJ2-5 few TRBV5-1 TGCGCCAGCAGCCGGGGAACAGTTCAAGAGGCCCAGTACTTC CASSRGTVQEAQYF
16 TRBD2 TRBJ2-1 - TRBV4-1 TGCGCCAGCAGCCAAGAGGGTAGCGGGACCTACAATGAGCAGTTCTTC CASSQEGSGTYNEQFF
17 - TRBJ2-2 few TRBV3-1 TGTGCCAGCAGCCAAGATTGGCTAGCGTTCCACACCGGGGAGCTGTTTTTT CASSQDWLAFHTGELFF
15 TRBD1 TRBJ2-5 - TRBV3-1 TGTGCCAGCAGCCCACAGACAGGGAGTGAGGAGACCCAGTACTTC CASSPQTGSEETQYF
14 TRBD1 TRBJ2-5 - TRBV5-1 TGCGCCAGCAGCCAGATCGGGACAGTGGAGACCCAGTACTTC CASSQIGTVETQYF
13 TRBD1 TRBJ2-7 - TRBV10-3 TGTGCCGCCCGGGACAGGGGGCAAGAAGAGCAGTACTTC CAARDRGQEEQYF
18 TRBD1 TRBJ2-6 - TRBV28 TGTGCCAGCAGCCCTCCCCCGGGACAGGGTTCTGGGGCCAACGTCCTGACTTTC CASSPPPGQGSGANVLTF
15 - TRBJ2-1 - TRBV12-3/TRBV12-4 TGTGCCAGCTGTGGGCCCCAGTATCCAAGGGATGAGCAGTTCTTC CASCGPQYPRDEQFF
13 - TRBJ1-6 few TRBV3-1 TGTGCCAGCAGCAGGGACTTCGGTTCACCCCTCCACTTT CASSRDFGSPLHF
16 - TRBJ2-1 - TRBV29-1 TGCAGCGTTGAAGACCCCGGGACACCTTCCTACAATGAGCAGTTCTTC CSVEDPGTPSYNEQFF
15 TRBD1 TRBJ2-7 few TRBV5-1 TGCGCCAGCAGCTTGGCCACAGGGGGCATCTACGAGCAGTACTTC CASSLATGGIYEQYF
14 TRBD1 TRBJ2-7 few TRBV28 TGTGCCAGCAGAACGGACAGGTGGACCTACGAGCAGTACTTC CASRTDRWTYEQYF
14 - TRBJ2-7 - TRBV7-2 TGTGCCAGCAGCTTTCTCTGGCGGAACTACGAGCAGTACTTC CASSFLWRNYEQYF
13 - TRBJ1-2 - TRBV12-3/TRBV12-4 TGTGCCAGCAGTTTAGGGGAAAGATATGGCTACACCTTC CASSLGERYGYTF
15 - TRBJ1-2 - TRBV14 TGTGCCAGCAGCCAAGAAAACGTAGCGAGGGGCGGCTACACCTTC CASSQENVARGGYTF
16 - TRBJ2-2 few TRBV9 TGTGCCAGCAGCGTCGCAGGGTCAACGAACACCGGGGAGCTGTTTTTT CASSVAGSTNTGELFF
18 - TRBJ1-3 - TRBV20-1 TGCAGTGCTAGAGACGGGGGGGCCTCTCTTTTTTCTGGAAACACCATATATTTT CSARDGGASLFSGNTIYF
16 - TRBJ2-6 - TRBV4-1 TGCGCCAGCAGCCAATCACCGGTCTCTGGGGCCAACGTCCTGACTTTC CASSQSPVSGANVLTF
14 - TRBJ2-7 few TRBV7-2 TGTGCCAGCAGCTTATATCAGGGCGGGTACGAGCAGTACTTC CASSLYQGGYEQYF
15 - TRBJ2-2 many TRBV28 TGTGCCAGCACTTGGGGGACGACGAACACCGGGGAGCTGTTTTTT CASTWGTTNTGELFF
18 - TRBJ2-5 few TRBV5-1 TGCGCCAGCAGCTTGTCGCCTAGCGGAGGGGGCACACAAGAGACCCAGTACTTC CASSLSPSGGGTQETQYF
15 TRBD2 TRBJ2-3 - TRBV25-1 TGTGCCAGCAGTGAATATGGCGGGAGGACTGATACGCAGTATTTT CASSEYGGRTDTQYF
13 - TRBJ1-5 few TRBV29-1 TGCAGCGTTGTCACGGGACCCAATCAGCCCCAGCATTTT CSVVTGPNQPQHF
13 - TRBJ2-1 few TRBV2 TGTGCCAGCAGTGAAAGGTATAACAATGAGCAGTTCTTC CASSERYNNEQFF
14 - TRBJ1-3 - TRBV7-9 TGTGCCAGCAGCTTAGACAAGACTGGAAACACCATATATTTT CASSLDKTGNTIYF
14 - TRBJ2-1 many TRBV20-1 TGCAGTGCTTCCCTTCCGGGAGCCTACAATGAGCAGTTCTTC CSASLPGAYNEQFF
13 TRBD1 TRBJ2-7 - TRBV29-1 TGCAGCGTTGAAGTAGCAGGGGGCCACGAGCAGTACTTC CSVEVAGGHEQYF
15 - TRBJ2-2 many TRBV5-1 TGCGCCAGCAGTTCAGGCAGGATGAACACCGGGGAGCTGTTTTTT CASSSGRMNTGELFF
18 - TRBJ2-6 - TRBV12-3/TRBV12-4 TGCGCCAGCAGTTTAGGCTATCGGACACACTCTGGGGCCAACGTCCTGACTTTC CASSLGYRTHSGANVLTF
17 TRBD2 TRBJ2-7 - TRBV4-2 TGTGCCAGCAGCCAAGGGGCCACTAGCGGGAACTCCTACGAGCAGTACTTC CASSQGATSGNSYEQYF
14 TRBD1 TRBJ2-7 - TRBV6-1 TGTGCCAGCCAACCGGGACAGCCATCCTACGAGCAGTACTTC CASQPGQPSYEQYF
10 - TRBJ2-5 - TRBV20-1 TGCAGTGCTGGGGACGGGCAGCAGTACTTC CSAGDGQQYF
13 TRBD2 TRBJ2-1 few TRBV29-1 TGCAGCGTTGCTAGCGGGACCTACAATGAGCAGTTCTTC CSVASGTYNEQFF
16 - TRBJ1-6 few TRBV4-1 TGCGCCAGCAGCCAAGATGAGAGCTCCTATAATTCACCCCTCCACTTT CASSQDESSYNSPLHF
14 - TRBJ2-7 - TRBV7-2 TGTGCCAGCAGCCGGAGGGCCAGAGGTTACGAGCAGTACTTC CASSRRARGYEQYF